This TCR beta chain was recorded in a study of blood T cell repertoires in COVID-19. Background on the study: Spain, Italy and the United States supplied samples that represented acute and convalescent COVID-19. From T cells, B-cell-depleted T cells, or PBMCs came the material, which was cDNA or gDNA.

Original methodology: Scientists estimated how many nucleated cells there were by amplifying reference gene primers. Sequencing used immunoSEQ multiplex PCR; TCRdb keeps in-frame clones, though not all of them. The V and J calls and clone size are taken from that table; D and trimming were inferred from the DNA. This repertoire shows about 480,000 clones, 80% to 90% found once; its top ten account for around 0.95%. Followed longitudinally, the Seattle patients had been enrolled during active infection. CDR3 length: 14 residues. Per germline, CDR1 WNHNN and CDR2 SYGVQD (reference sequence). The V gene end was trimmed by 2 bases and the J gene end by 8 bases; junction bases not matched to a gene: 3.

This TCR derives from a young man with COVID-19, enrolled during active disease. Material: peripheral blood. The genes are TRBV10-1 and TRBJ2-1; TRBD2 agrees at 10 bases. CDR3 region: CASSEASGSHEQFF. CDR3 coding DNA: TGCGCCAGCAGTGAGGCTAGCGGGAGTCATGAGCAGTTCTTC.